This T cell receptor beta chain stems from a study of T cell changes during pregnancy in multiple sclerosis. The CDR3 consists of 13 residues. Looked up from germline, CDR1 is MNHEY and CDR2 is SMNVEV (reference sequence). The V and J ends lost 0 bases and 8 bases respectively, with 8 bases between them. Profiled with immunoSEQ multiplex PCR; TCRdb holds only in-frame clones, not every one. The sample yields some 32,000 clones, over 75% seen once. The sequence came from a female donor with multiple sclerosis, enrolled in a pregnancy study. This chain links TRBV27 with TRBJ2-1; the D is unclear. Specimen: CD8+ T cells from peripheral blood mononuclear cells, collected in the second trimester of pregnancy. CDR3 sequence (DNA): TGTGCCAGCAGTTTATCAGAGTGGTATGAGCAGTTCTTC. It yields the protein CASSLSEWYEQFF.